This TCR beta chain came from a study of Graves' ophthalmopathy and Graves' hyperthyroidism. Study results and caveats: Using 13 signatures, a model distinguished ophthalmopathy from stable hyperthyroidism, reaching around 86% sensitivity and 81.08% specificity. The majority of expanded thyroid clonotypes above 0.001 frequency also occurred in blood.

The table lists this clonotype with a few counts. Its matching antigen is unknown. This CDR3 spans 10 amino acids. The germline V and J ends were trimmed by 3 bases and 10 bases, with 7 bases remaining between them. Germline CDR1 reads SQVTM; CDR2 reads ANQGSEA. Among the hyperthyroidism patients, all were newly diagnosed, aged 18 to 65, with under 2 months' duration. As the template, RNA transcripts were used to amplify TCR beta CDR3 regions. A first-round RT-PCR used HTBI primers, followed by a second-round multiplex PCR. TCRdb reprocessed the multiplex PCR reads with MiXCR, giving one entry per CDR3 protein. The data hold 450,000 to 600,000 distinct CDR3 sequences, with 39% observed a single time.

The receptor's source is an adult man with Graves' hyperthyroidism. The sequenced sample consisted of peripheral blood or thyroid tissue (not recorded which). This chain connects TRBV29-1 to TRBJ2-1; D call uncertain. This CDR3 reads CSVDLVEQFF. The CDR3 DNA sequence: TGCAGCGTTGACTTGGTCGAGCAGTTCTTC.